One sample yielded the 7 T cell receptor beta chains listed below, sequenced in a study of T cell changes during pregnancy in multiple sclerosis. Sequencing used immunoSEQ multiplex PCR; TCRdb keeps in-frame clones, though not all of them. The sample gives tens of thousands of clones, about 92% of which show up once; 0.21% is in the top ten. The sequencing here drew on CD4+ T cells from peripheral blood mononuclear cells, taken before pregnancy. These receptors originate from a female donor with multiple sclerosis, enrolled in a pregnancy study.

The rearrangement links TRBV25-1 to TRBJ1-1; possibly TRBD1 for D (5 bases). The CDR3 sequence is 13 residues long. Germline CDR1 reads MGHDK; CDR2 reads SYGVNS. V lost 9 bases to trimming and J lost 4 bases, with 15 bases between them. Here the CDR3 reads CASVIGQGTEAFF. The CDR3 bases are TGTGCCAGTGTGATTGGGCAGGGCACTGAAGCTTTCTTT.

The chain employs TRBV7-9 and TRBJ1-2, with D tentatively TRBD1 (5 bases). V was shortened by 2 bases and J by 4 bases, with 14 bases between the two germline ends. This CDR3 has 15 residues. CDR1 SEHNR and CDR2 FQNEAQ come from the germline V gene (reference sequence). The CDR3 sequence: CASSLQGFGSYGYTF. CDR3 sequence (DNA): TGTGCCAGCAGCTTACAGGGATTCGGCAGCTATGGCTACACCTTC.

J is TRBJ1-4 and V is TRBV30, with TRBD1 as a possible D gene (5 bases). The CDR3 covers 14 residues. Trimming cost V 6 bases and J 4 bases, with 15 bases left between them. The germline V gene encodes CDR1 GTSNPN and CDR2 SVGIG (reference sequence). The CDR3 DNA reads TGTGCCTGCCCCCTCGACAGCTTTAATGAAAAACTGTTTTTT. Translation: CACPLDSFNEKLFF.

The J gene is TRBJ2-5, the V gene TRBV14; 7 nucleotides align to TRBD2. Per germline, CDR1 SGHDN and CDR2 FVKESK. This CDR3 contains 15 residues. V lost 0 bases to trimming and J lost 3 bases; unmatched junction nucleotides: 4. CDR3 bases: TGTGCCAGCAGCCAAGATCCCGGGGGGAAAGAGACCCAGTACTTC. This translates into CASSQDPGGKETQYF.

The gene calls are TRBV5-4 and TRBJ1-1; no clear D gene. The V gene lost 1 base and the J gene lost 1 base, with 8 bases spanning the gap. The length of the CDR3 is 14 residues. CDR1 and CDR2 (germline): SGHNT, YYREEE (reference sequence). The CDR3 protein is CASSLPAGNTEAFF. The CDR3 DNA reads as TGTGCCAGCAGCTTGCCCGCCGGGAACACTGAAGCTTTCTTT.

The chain combines TRBV2 with TRBJ2-7; 7 bases map to TRBD2. Germline V gives CDR1 SNHLY, CDR2 FYNNEI. The CDR3 is 15 amino acids. J gave up 4 bases and V 6 bases, and 12 bases lay outside the gene matches. CDR3 sequence reads: CASRWGGTGGYEQYF. CDR3 DNA: TGTGCCAGCAGGTGGGGTGGGACGGGGGGATACGAGCAGTACTTC.

The V and J genes are TRBV5-4 and TRBJ1-2; D is unresolved. Trimming took 1 base from V and 2 from J, leaving 9 bases between them. CDR3 length equals 14 residues. Germline loops: CDR1 SGHNT, CDR2 YYREEE (reference sequence). The CDR3 DNA is TGTGCCAGCAGCTTGCGGTCCTACAACTATGGCTACACCTTC. Encoded protein: CASSLRSYNYGYTF.